A selection of T cell receptor beta chains follows, all from one sample in a study. Each CDR3 protein is one row after TCRdb ran MiXCR on the RT-PCR reads. The sample shows 550,000 to 750,000 distinct CDR3 sequences, approximately 15% of them seen only once. The specimen was memory CD4+ T cells from blood. All receptors derive from a female donor in good health, serving as a healthy control. The CDR3 runs from the conserved cysteine through the conserved F or W. Each record gives: J gene, V gene, CDR3 protein.

TRBJ2-5 | TRBV5-1 | CASSLVSTQETQYF
TRBJ2-3 | TRBV6-5 | CASMKGPPNTDTQYF
TRBJ2-7 | TRBV5-1 | CASSLGHGGTYEQYF
TRBJ2-5 | TRBV20-1 | CSARSGGPGETQYF
TRBJ2-2 | TRBV6-1 | CASSDLAANTGELFF
TRBJ1-5 | TRBV20-1 | CSARDTRGPGNQPQHF
TRBJ1-3 | TRBV28 | CASSLTHGAPTGNTIYF
TRBJ2-3 | TRBV27 | CASSLRLAVPDTQYF
TRBJ1-3 | TRBV20-1 | CSAQVGLSGNTIYF
TRBJ2-5 | TRBV5-1 | CASSIGRGAETQYF
TRBJ1-2 | TRBV5-4 | CASSQPGGANYGYTF
TRBJ2-5 | TRBV7-2 | CASSLGRDESQYF
TRBJ2-7 | TRBV28 | CASSPSSGYTYEQYF
TRBJ1-5 | TRBV28 | CASSSLNQGPDQPQHF
TRBJ1-5 | TRBV4-2 | CASSQVGDRINQPQHF
TRBJ2-3 | TRBV2 | CASIEGTRTDTQYF
TRBJ2-1 | TRBV15 | CATSRTRTDYNEQFF
TRBJ1-6 | TRBV4-1 | CASSQNNGNSPLHF
TRBJ2-7 | TRBV18 | CASSQRTGVNEQYF
TRBJ2-1 | TRBV6-2/TRBV6-3 | CASGGRTAGSYNEQFF
TRBJ2-1 | TRBV7-2 | CASSRQQLPNEQFF
TRBJ2-3 | TRBV7-6 | CASSPRGLAGGISSTDTQYF
TRBJ2-6 | TRBV5-1 | CASSSGTGSSGANVLTF
TRBJ1-4 | TRBV2 | CASAPETNEKLFF
TRBJ2-2 | TRBV24-1 | CATMTRPGQGVSGELIF
TRBJ1-6 | TRBV5-4 | CASSLGGGGVNSPLHF
TRBJ2-3 | TRBV28 | CASSFGLAGPTDTQYF
TRBJ1-1 | TRBV6-1 | CASGGLLGEAFF
TRBJ2-3 | TRBV12-3/TRBV12-4 | CASSLRVGADTQYF
TRBJ2-1 | TRBV27 | CASSVQTSYNEQFF
TRBJ2-2 | TRBV11-1 | CASSSGQSGELFF
TRBJ1-2 | TRBV7-2 | CASSSVATANYGYTF
TRBJ2-7 | TRBV4-1 | CASSQDYATSVGGGQYF